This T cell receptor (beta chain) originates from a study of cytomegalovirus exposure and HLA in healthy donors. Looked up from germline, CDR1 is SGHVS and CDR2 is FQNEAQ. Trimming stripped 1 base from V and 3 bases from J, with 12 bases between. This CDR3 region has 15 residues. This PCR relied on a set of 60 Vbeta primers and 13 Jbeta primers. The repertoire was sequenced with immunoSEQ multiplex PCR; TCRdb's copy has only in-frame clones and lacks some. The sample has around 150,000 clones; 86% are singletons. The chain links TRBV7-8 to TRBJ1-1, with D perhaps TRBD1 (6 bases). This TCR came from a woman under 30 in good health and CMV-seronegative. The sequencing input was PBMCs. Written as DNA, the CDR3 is TGTGCCAGCAGCTTAGGGACAGCGCAATACACTGAAGCTTTCTTT. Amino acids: CASSLGTAQYTEAFF.